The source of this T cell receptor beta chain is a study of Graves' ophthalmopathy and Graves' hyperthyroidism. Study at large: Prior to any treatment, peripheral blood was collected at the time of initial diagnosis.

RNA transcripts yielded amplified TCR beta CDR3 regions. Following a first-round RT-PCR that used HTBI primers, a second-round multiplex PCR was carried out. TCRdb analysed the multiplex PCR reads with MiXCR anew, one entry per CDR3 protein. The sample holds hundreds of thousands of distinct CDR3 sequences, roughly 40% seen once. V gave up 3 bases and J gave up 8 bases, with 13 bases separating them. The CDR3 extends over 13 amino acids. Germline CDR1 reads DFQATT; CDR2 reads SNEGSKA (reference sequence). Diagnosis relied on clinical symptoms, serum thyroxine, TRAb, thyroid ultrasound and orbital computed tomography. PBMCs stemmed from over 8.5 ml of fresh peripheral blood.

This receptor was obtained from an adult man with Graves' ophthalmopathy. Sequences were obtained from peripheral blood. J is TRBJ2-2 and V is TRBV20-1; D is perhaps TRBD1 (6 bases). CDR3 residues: CSASSGEKGELFF. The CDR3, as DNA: TGCAGTGCTAGCTCAGGGGAAAAGGGGGAGCTGTTTTTT.